The clone carrying this T cell receptor (beta chain) was found a few times. This entry belongs to a study of T-cell reconstitution after alpha-beta-depleted transplantation in children. The library targeted TCRbeta and was prepared with unique molecular identifiers. TCRdb analysed the PCR reads with MiXCR anew, one entry per CDR3 protein. The sample contains approximately 390,000 distinct CDR3 sequences, about a tenth of which appear only once. CDR1 and CDR2 (germline): MNHEY, SMNVEV (reference sequence). Between the trimmed V and J ends, which lost 3 bases and 9 bases, there was a span of 12 bases. The CDR3 runs to 14 residues.

The material was PBMCs from the stem cell graft donor, obtained from the stem cell graft. This TCR was sampled from a human donor who donated a stem cell graft to a child with acute myeloid leukemia. The V and J genes are TRBV27 and TRBJ1-6; perhaps TRBD1 as D (5 bases). CDR3 region: CASSLSGTSSPLHF. The CDR3 nucleotides read TGTGCCAGCAGTTTGAGTGGGACGAGTTCACCCCTCCACTTT.